The 32 T cell receptor beta chains reported below all come from one sample, sequenced in a study of blood T cell repertoires in COVID-19. Sequencing was performed with immunoSEQ multiplex PCR; in TCRdb, only in-frame clones are kept and a portion is missing. The sample shows about 83,000 clones, 87% of them seen only once. Sequencing used peripheral blood. These receptors all stem from a woman aged 50 to 65 with active or convalescent COVID-19.

The J gene is TRBJ2-6, the V gene TRBV27; 8 nucleotides match TRBD1. After removal of 7 bases from V and 0 bases from J, the junction contained 8 bases not matched to a gene. CDR3 length equals 17 residues. The germline V gene has CDR1 MNHEY and CDR2 SMNVEV (reference sequence). CDR3 DNA sequence: TGTGCCAGCAAAGAGACAGGGGAACACTCTGGGGCCAACGTCCTGACTTTC. It is translated as CASKETGEHSGANVLTF. Using reference TRBV27 and TRBJ2-6 for the parts outside the CDR3, the full variable domain is EAQVTQNPRYLITVTGKKLTVTCSQNMNHEYMSWYRQDPGLGLRQIYYSMNVEVTDKGDVPEGYKVSRKEKRNFPLILESPSPNQTSLYFCASKETGEHSGANVLTFGAGSRLTVL.

This chain links TRBV9 with TRBJ2-5, with a tentative D call TRBD1 (6 bases). Germline CDR1 reads SGDLS; CDR2 reads YYNGEE. The V end lost 0 bases, the J end lost 3 bases, and 15 bases lay between the germline ends. The CDR3 has 16 amino acids. CDR3 DNA: TGTGCCAGCAGCGTAGGGGCAGGTGGGGGCAAAGAGACCCAGTACTTC. This translates into CASSVGAGGGKETQYF.

The chain has TRBV7-9 and TRBJ2-5; 15 bases fit TRBD2. The V segment lost 1 base and the J segment 4 bases; nucleotides outside the gene matches: 1. The CDR3 contains 16 residues. In germline, CDR1 is SEHNR, CDR2 FQNEAQ (reference sequence). CDR3 in amino acids: CASSLEGLAGGETQYF. CDR3 in DNA: TGTGCCAGCAGCTTAGAGGGACTAGCGGGGGGAGAGACCCAGTACTTC. The whole variable domain, remainder taken from reference TRBV7-9 and TRBJ2-5, is DTGVSQNPRHKITKRGQNVTFRCDPISEHNRLYWYRQTLGQGPEFLTYFQNEAQLEKSRLLSDRFSAERPKGSFSTLEIQRTEQGDSAMYLCASSLEGLAGGETQYFGPGTRLLVL.

V gene TRBV5-5 combines with J gene TRBJ2-6; 8 nucleotides agree with TRBD1. The germline V gene has CDR1 SGHKS and CDR2 YYEKEE (reference sequence). This CDR3 comprises 15 residues. V was pared by 4 bases and J by 1 base, with 1 base of the junction left unmatched. CDR3 in amino acids: CASSGQGSGANVLTF. CDR3 DNA sequence: TGTGCCAGCAGCGGACAGGGATCTGGGGCCAACGTCCTGACTTTC. The entire variable domain, with the rest obtained from reference TRBV5-5 and TRBJ2-6, is as follows: DAGVTQSPTHLIKTRGQQVTLRCSPISGHKSVSWYQQVLGQGPQFIFQYYEKEERGRGNFPDRFSARQFPNYSSELNVNALLLGDSALYLCASSGQGSGANVLTFGAGSRLTVL.

J is TRBJ1-1 and V is TRBV18, with no clear D. CDR1 and CDR2 (germline): KGHSH, LQKENI. There are 14 residues in the CDR3. Trimming stripped 0 bases from V and 7 bases from J, with 12 bases between. The CDR3 reads CASSPPQVRSEAFF. DNA of the CDR3: TGTGCCAGCTCACCACCCCAGGTTCGTAGTGAAGCTTTCTTT.

V and J are TRBV6-1 and TRBJ1-2; perhaps TRBD1 as D (6 bases). Trimming stripped 2 bases from V and 10 bases from J, with 17 bases between. This CDR3 is 14 amino acids long. Germline loops: CDR1 MNHNS, CDR2 SASEGT. The CDR3 loop is CASSETGLGRYYTF. CDR3 DNA sequence: TGTGCCAGCAGTGAAACAGGGTTGGGACGCTACTACACCTTC.

This clone was detected a few times. The CDR3 loop is CASSRGGSSSPLHF. The CDR3 DNA follows: TGTGCCAGCAGCCGTGGAGGGAGCAGTTCACCCCTCCACTTT. The chain combines TRBV7-2 with TRBJ1-6; the D is unclear. The V gene lost 5 bases and the J gene lost 9 bases, with 14 bases spanning the gap. The V gene's germline CDR1 is SGHTA and CDR2 FQGNSA. CDR3 length: 14 amino acids.

This sequence joins TRBV7-3 and TRBJ2-7; no clear D. This CDR3 comprises 14 residues. Germline V gene data show CDR1 as SGHTA and CDR2 as FQGTGA. V dropped 4 bases and J dropped 3 bases, with 13 bases sitting between them. For the CDR3, the DNA is TGTGCCAGCAGCTACCTGTCGGGTTTCTACGAGCAGTACTTC. It codes for CASSYLSGFYEQYF.

This chain connects TRBV10-2 to TRBJ1-1; D is unresolved. This CDR3 comprises 15 residues. With 4 bases removed from V and 5 bases from J, the gap between germline ends came to 17 bases. Germline CDR1 is WSHSY and CDR2 is SAAADI. The CDR3 DNA sequence: TGCGCCAGCAGTGCCCTGGACGTAGGAGGGACTGAAGCTTTCTTT. It yields the protein CASSALDVGGTEAFF.

The chain has TRBV4-3 and TRBJ1-1; a weak D match, TRBD1 (5 bases). The germline CDR1 and CDR2 sequences are LGHNA and YSLEER. V lost 1 base and J lost 1, with 19 bases in between. The CDR3 has 18 amino acids. The CDR3 coding sequence is TGCGCCAGCAGCCAAGTAGGGGAGGCTCTCGGGGAGAACACTGAAGCTTTCTTT. This gives the protein CASSQVGEALGENTEAFF.

V usage is TRBV3-1 (or the pseudogene TRBV3-2) and J usage is TRBJ2-7; 8 bases are shared with TRBD2. The CDR3 is 15 amino acids. Losses at the gene ends were 4 bases for V and 2 bases for J; bases not matched to a gene: 7. Per the germline V gene, CDR1 is LGHDT and CDR2 is YNNKEL (reference sequence). DNA of the CDR3: TGTGCCAGCAGCCTCGGGAGGGGGGTAACCTACGAGCAGTACTTC. It translates to CASSLGRGVTYEQYF.

In its sample, this clone was seen a few times. The chain is built from TRBV7-9 and TRBJ1-2, with D possibly TRBD1 on 6 matching bases. This CDR3 spans 13 amino acids. The germline V and J ends were trimmed by 5 bases and 3 bases, with 10 bases remaining between them. Looked up from germline, CDR1 is SEHNR and CDR2 is FQNEAQ (reference sequence). CDR3 residues: CASSKRTDYGYTF. CDR3 bases: TGTGCCAGCAGCAAAAGGACAGACTATGGCTACACCTTC.

The V call is TRBV4-3, the J call TRBJ2-6; weak D call: TRBD1 (5 bases). This CDR3 has 15 residues. Germline V gene sequence: CDR1 LGHNA, CDR2 YSLEER. V lost 4 bases to trimming and J lost 1 base, with 8 bases between them. DNA of the CDR3: TGCGCCAGCAGCCGAAAGGGGTCTGGGGCCAACGTCCTGACTTTC. This translates into CASSRKGSGANVLTF.

Points on this clone: The CDR3 end shows no conserved phenylalanine or tryptophan, and so a read error is likely. The DNA is omitted, as the CDR3 cannot be located on it reliably, and the CDR3 follows TCRdb's listing. V usage is TRBV12-2 and J usage is TRBJ1-1. TRBV12-2 is termed a pseudogene. The CDR3 is made up of 11 amino acids, end residues included. This CDR3 reads CASRLARPSPG.

A few counts support this clone. The chain joins TRBV10-1 to TRBJ1-5; maybe TRBD1 (6 bases). With 7 bases removed from V and 0 bases from J, the gap between germline ends came to 16 bases. Germline assignment: CDR1 WNHNN and CDR2 SYGVQD (reference sequence). The CDR3 totals 16 residues. Here the CDR3 DNA reads TGCGCCAGCACCCGGGACATATTAAATAGCAATCAGCCCCAGCATTTT. Translation gives CASTRDILNSNQPQHF.

This clone showed up just a few times. V usage is TRBV30 and J usage is TRBJ1-2; weak D call: TRBD1 (5 bases). This CDR3 is 13 amino acids long. With 4 bases removed from V and 7 bases from J, the gap between germline ends came to 16 bases. CDR1 and CDR2 from the germline V gene are GTSNPN and SVGIG (reference sequence). CDR3 protein: CAWTSAGLGGYTF. For the CDR3, the DNA is TGTGCCTGGACCTCAGCAGGGTTGGGTGGCTACACCTTC.

The chain combines TRBV2 with TRBJ2-5; D gene ambiguous. The ends were cut back, 3 bases at V and 2 bases at J, with 7 bases in the middle. Germline CDR1 SNHLY, CDR2 FYNNEI. The CDR3 totals 13 residues. The chain's CDR3 is CASSDISQETQYF. The CDR3 DNA is TGTGCCAGCAGTGATATCAGTCAAGAGACCCAGTACTTC.

The chain links TRBV10-3 to TRBJ2-3; 9 bases match TRBD2. The CDR3 is 15 amino acids. V was clipped by 2 bases and J by 1 base; unmatched bases: 1. Germline lookup yields CDR1 ENHRY and CDR2 SYGVKD. CDR3 loop: CAISEGGGGTDTQYF. The CDR3 DNA follows: TGTGCCATCAGTGAGGGCGGGGGGGGCACAGATACGCAGTATTTT.

V is TRBV29-1 and J is TRBJ1-1; 11 bases align to TRBD1. The CDR3 has 15 amino acids. Germline V gene data show CDR1 as SQVTM and CDR2 as ANQGSEA. J gave up 5 bases and V 4 bases, and 9 bases lay outside the gene matches. The CDR3 loop is CSVGPGTGGRTEAFF. In DNA form, the CDR3 reads TGCAGCGTTGGCCCCGGGACAGGGGGAAGGACTGAAGCTTTCTTT.

The V gene is TRBV7-3, the J gene TRBJ1-2; tentatively, D is TRBD1 (6 bases). Between the trimmed V and J ends, which lost 0 bases and 9 bases, there was a span of 11 bases. Germline V gene lookup returns CDR1 SGHTA and CDR2 FQGTGA. CDR3 size: 13 residues. CDR3 region: CASSLTSGTSYTF. CDR3 sequence (DNA): TGTGCCAGCAGCTTAACGTCAGGGACAAGCTACACCTTC. The full variable domain, completed using reference TRBV7-3 and TRBJ1-2, is GAGVSQTPSNKVTEKGKYVELRCDPISGHTALYWYRQSLGQGPEFLIYFQGTGAADDSGLPNDRFFAVRPEGSVSTLKIQRTERGDSAVYLCASSLTSGTSYTFGSGTRLTVV.

This chain joins TRBV7-9 and TRBJ2-1; D is perhaps TRBD1 (5 bases). V was pared by 5 bases and J by 6 bases, with 17 bases between. The CDR3 has 15 amino acids. The V gene's germline CDR1 is SEHNR and CDR2 FQNEAQ (reference sequence). CDR3 DNA sequence: TGTGCCAGCAGCGAGACAGTCCCAATGGGCAATGAGCAGTTCTTC. Translation gives CASSETVPMGNEQFF.

The gene calls are TRBV19 and TRBJ1-2; D remains unclear. Trimming shortened V by 5 bases and J by 3 bases, and 16 bases separated the two germline ends. The germline V gene encodes CDR1 LNHDA and CDR2 SQIVND (reference sequence). The CDR3 runs to 15 residues. The CDR3 is CASSAFLLRDYGYTF. The DNA of the CDR3 is TGTGCCAGTAGTGCCTTTCTTTTGCGGGACTATGGCTACACCTTC. The full variable domain, completed using reference TRBV19 and TRBJ1-2, is DGGITQSPKYLFRKEGQNVTLSCEQNLNHDAMYWYRQDPGQGLRLIYYSQIVNDFQKGDIAEGYSVSREKKESFPLTVTSAQKNPTAFYLCASSAFLLRDYGYTFGSGTRLTVV.

The V call is TRBV11-1, the J call TRBJ2-2; 8 bases are shared with TRBD2. This CDR3 is built from 15 residues. The V segment lost 5 bases and the J segment 7 bases; nucleotides outside the gene matches: 9. The germline V gene encodes CDR1 SGHAT and CDR2 FQDESV (reference sequence). In DNA, the CDR3 is TGTGCCAGCAGCCACAGGACTAGCTCTGGCGGGGAGCTGTTTTTT. Its protein is CASSHRTSSGGELFF.

This chain connects TRBV24-1 to TRBJ2-2; D not resolved. CDR1 KGHDR and CDR2 SFDVKD come from the germline V gene. The germline V and J ends were trimmed by 5 bases and 4 bases, with 13 bases remaining between them. CDR3 size: 15 residues. The CDR3 loop is CATSAFVGSTGELFF. The CDR3 DNA follows: TGTGCCACCAGTGCCTTCGTCGGTAGCACCGGGGAGCTGTTTTTT.

The V gene is TRBV6-5, the J gene TRBJ1-1, with 8 positions matching TRBD1. The CDR3 is made up of 11 amino acids. CDR1 is MNHEY, CDR2 SVGAGI, per germline. V lost 7 bases and J lost 8; bases outside the gene matches: 3. The CDR3 protein is CASTWTGEAFF. As DNA, the CDR3 is TGTGCCAGCACCTGGACAGGGGAAGCTTTCTTT.

This clone has just one count. The chain combines TRBV5-1 with TRBJ2-5, with 8 bases matching TRBD1. The CDR3 extends over 13 amino acids. J gave up 5 bases and V 4 bases, and 4 bases lay outside the gene matches. The germline CDR1 and CDR2 sequences are SGHRS and YFSETQ. This CDR3 is CASSRDRYETQYF. The CDR3 nucleotides read TGCGCCAGCAGCCGGGACAGGTACGAGACCCAGTACTTC.

The chain joins TRBV5-1 to TRBJ2-7; TRBD1 might be the D (5 bases). Germline CDR1 and CDR2: SGHRS and YFSETQ. V lost 0 bases, J lost 3 bases, and 10 bases lay in between. This CDR3 comprises 14 residues. CDR3 loop: CASSLAGSHYEQYF. CDR3 DNA: TGCGCCAGCAGCTTGGCAGGGTCCCACTACGAGCAGTACTTC.

This chain connects TRBV19 to TRBJ1-5; unclear D gene. Trimming took off 4 bases at V and 1 base at J, with 11 bases between the two ends. CDR1 is LNHDA and CDR2 is SQIVND in the germline V gene (reference sequence). The CDR3 has 15 residues. CDR3 DNA: TGTGCCAGTAGTAAGGAGGGTGTGAGCAATCAGCCCCAGCATTTT. This codes for CASSKEGVSNQPQHF.

The V call is TRBV19, the J call TRBJ1-1, with a possible D match to TRBD1 (5 bases). The CDR3 sequence is 16 residues long. With 5 bases removed from V and 0 bases from J, the gap between germline ends came to 16 bases. The V gene's germline CDR1 is LNHDA and CDR2 SQIVND (reference sequence). The CDR3 sequence: CASSPLGGFMNTEAFF. In nucleotides, the CDR3 is TGTGCCAGTAGTCCCCTCGGGGGGTTCATGAACACTGAAGCTTTCTTT.

V usage is TRBV6-4 and J usage is TRBJ2-3; 11 nucleotides match TRBD1. CDR1 is MRHNA and CDR2 is SNTAGT in the germline V gene. Trimming at V came to 6 bases and at J to 4 bases, leaving 3 bases not matched to a gene. The CDR3 has 14 amino acids. The CDR3 spells CASSGTGGADTQYF. CDR3 bases: TGTGCCAGCAGCGGGACAGGGGGGGCAGATACGCAGTATTTT.

The gene calls are TRBV7-9 and TRBJ2-1; D is perhaps TRBD2 (5 bases). This CDR3 comprises 13 residues. Between the trimmed V and J ends, which lost 5 bases and 5 bases, there was a span of 10 bases. Germline V gene lookup returns CDR1 SEHNR and CDR2 FQNEAQ (reference sequence). CDR3 sequence reads: CASSAALDNEQFF. Written as DNA, the CDR3 is TGTGCCAGCAGCGCCGCACTAGACAATGAGCAGTTCTTC. Together with reference TRBV7-9 and TRBJ2-1, the CDR3 gives the full variable domain: DTGVSQNPRHKITKRGQNVTFRCDPISEHNRLYWYRQTLGQGPEFLTYFQNEAQLEKSRLLSDRFSAERPKGSFSTLEIQRTEQGDSAMYLCASSAALDNEQFFGPGTRLTVL.

The chain has TRBV4-1 and TRBJ1-5; a possible D gene is TRBD1 (6 bases). Trimming stripped 1 base from V and 7 bases from J, with 20 bases between. CDR1 MGHRA and CDR2 YSYEKL come from the germline V gene. The length of the CDR3 is 17 residues. The CDR3 loop is CASSQVRGGAIIQPQHF. The CDR3 coding sequence is TGCGCCAGCAGCCAAGTGAGGGGGGGGGCGATCATCCAGCCCCAGCATTTT.